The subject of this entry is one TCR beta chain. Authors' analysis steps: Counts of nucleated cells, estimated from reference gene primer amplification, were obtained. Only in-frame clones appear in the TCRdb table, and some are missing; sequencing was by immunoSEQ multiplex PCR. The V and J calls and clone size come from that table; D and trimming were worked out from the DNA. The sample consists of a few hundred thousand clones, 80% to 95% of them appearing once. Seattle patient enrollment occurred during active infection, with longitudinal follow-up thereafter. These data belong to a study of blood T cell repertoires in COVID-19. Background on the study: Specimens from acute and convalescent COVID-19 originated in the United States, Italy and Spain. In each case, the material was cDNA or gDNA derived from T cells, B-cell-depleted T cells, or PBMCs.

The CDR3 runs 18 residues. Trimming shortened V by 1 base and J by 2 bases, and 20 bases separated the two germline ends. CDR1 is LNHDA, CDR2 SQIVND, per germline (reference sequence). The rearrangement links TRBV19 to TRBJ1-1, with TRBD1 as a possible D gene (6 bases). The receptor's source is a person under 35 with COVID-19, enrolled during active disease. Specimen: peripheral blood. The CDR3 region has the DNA TGTGCCAGTAGTATAGTCCCGGGACACCGACGTTCCAACACTGAAGCTTTCTTT. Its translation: CASSIVPGHRRSNTEAFF.